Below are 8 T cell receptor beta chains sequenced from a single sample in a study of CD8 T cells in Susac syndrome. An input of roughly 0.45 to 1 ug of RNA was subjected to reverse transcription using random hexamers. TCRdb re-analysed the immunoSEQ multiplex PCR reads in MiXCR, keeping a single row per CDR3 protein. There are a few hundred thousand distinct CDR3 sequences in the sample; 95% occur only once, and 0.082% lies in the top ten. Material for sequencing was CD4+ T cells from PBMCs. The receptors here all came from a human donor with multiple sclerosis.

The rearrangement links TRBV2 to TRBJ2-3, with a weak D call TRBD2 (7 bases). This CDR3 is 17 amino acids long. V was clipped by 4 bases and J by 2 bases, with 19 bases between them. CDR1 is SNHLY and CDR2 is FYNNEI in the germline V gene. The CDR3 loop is CASSGGWGGRTTDTQYF. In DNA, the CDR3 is TGTGCCAGCAGTGGTGGTTGGGGGGGCCGTACCACAGATACGCAGTATTTT.

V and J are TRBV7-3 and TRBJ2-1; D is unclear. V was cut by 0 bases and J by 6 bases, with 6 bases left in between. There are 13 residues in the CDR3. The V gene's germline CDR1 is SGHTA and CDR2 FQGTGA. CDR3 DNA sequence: TGTGCCAGCAGCTTAACTACTGGCAATGAGCAGTTCTTC. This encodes CASSLTTGNEQFF.

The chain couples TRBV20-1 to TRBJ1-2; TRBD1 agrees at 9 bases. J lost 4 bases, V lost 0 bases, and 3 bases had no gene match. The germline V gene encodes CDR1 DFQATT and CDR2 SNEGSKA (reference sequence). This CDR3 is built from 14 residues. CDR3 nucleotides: TGCAGTGCTAGAGAAACAGGGGGCTCCTATGGCTACACCTTC. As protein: CSARETGGSYGYTF.

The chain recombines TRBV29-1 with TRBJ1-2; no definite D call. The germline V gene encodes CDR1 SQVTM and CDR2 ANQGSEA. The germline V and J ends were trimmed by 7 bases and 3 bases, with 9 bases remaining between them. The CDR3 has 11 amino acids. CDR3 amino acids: CSGGEYYGYTF. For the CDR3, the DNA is TGCAGCGGTGGGGAGTACTATGGCTACACCTTC.

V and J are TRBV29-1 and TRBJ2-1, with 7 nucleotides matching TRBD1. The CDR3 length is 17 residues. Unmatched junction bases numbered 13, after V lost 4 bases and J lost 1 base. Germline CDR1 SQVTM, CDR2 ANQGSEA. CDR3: CSVVDRAKLESYNEQFF. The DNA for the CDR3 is TGCAGCGTTGTCGACAGGGCAAAGTTGGAGTCCTACAATGAGCAGTTCTTC.

CDR3 amino acids: CASSLDRGRSNSPLHF. The CDR3, as DNA: TGTGCCAGCAGTTTAGATCGAGGGAGGAGTAATTCACCCCTCCACTTT. The J gene is TRBJ1-6, the V gene TRBV27; D gene ambiguous. Germline values: CDR1 MNHEY, CDR2 SMNVEV (reference sequence). The CDR3 is 16 residues long. V shed 2 bases and J shed 6 bases, with 14 bases lying between them.

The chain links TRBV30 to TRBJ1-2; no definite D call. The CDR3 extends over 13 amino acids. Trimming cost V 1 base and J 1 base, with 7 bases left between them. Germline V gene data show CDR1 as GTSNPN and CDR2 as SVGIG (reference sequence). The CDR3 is CAWSGTFNYGYTF. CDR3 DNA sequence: TGTGCCTGGAGTGGCACGTTTAACTATGGCTACACCTTC.

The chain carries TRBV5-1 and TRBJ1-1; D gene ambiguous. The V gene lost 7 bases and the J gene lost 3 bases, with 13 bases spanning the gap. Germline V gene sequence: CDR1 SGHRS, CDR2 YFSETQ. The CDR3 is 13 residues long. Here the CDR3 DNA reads TGCGCCAGCTCCCCGGGATTACACACTGAAGCTTTCTTT. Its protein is CASSPGLHTEAFF. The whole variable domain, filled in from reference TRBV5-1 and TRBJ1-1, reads KAGVTQTPRYLIKTRGQQVTLSCSPISGHRSVSWYQQTPGQGLQFLFEYFSETQRNKGNFPGRFSGRQFSNSRSEMNVSTLELGDSALYLCASSPGLHTEAFFGQGTRLTVV.